This T cell receptor (beta chain) stems from a study of beta chain features in type 1 diabetes. Looking at the study overall: The study found patients and healthy donors alike in age, gender and cell yields.

Study-wide points: Patients and controls would be equally affected if PCR favored shorter templates.

V lost 0 bases, J lost 5 bases, and 1 base stayed unmatched. Germline lookup yields CDR1 GTSNPN and CDR2 SVGIG (reference sequence). The CDR3 totals 14 residues. This clone has just a few counts. Its antigen is unidentified. The same CDR3 also results from other DNA sequences found in this sample. The whole isolated RNA underwent reverse transcription, so sequencing captured expressed TCRB transcripts. The method was immunoSEQ multiplex PCR; TCRdb's version includes in-frame clones alone and lacks a portion of them. The sample includes fewer than 200,000 clones, approximately 13% seen only once; the top ten take 0.62%.

The sample consisted of central memory CD4+ T cells from blood. The receptor was derived from a woman between 18 and 30 years old in good health. V usage is TRBV30 and J usage is TRBJ2-5, with 12 positions matching TRBD2. The CDR3 coding sequence is TGTGCCTGGAGTGTAACTAGCGGGAGGGAGACCCAGTACTTC. It is translated as CAWSVTSGRETQYF.